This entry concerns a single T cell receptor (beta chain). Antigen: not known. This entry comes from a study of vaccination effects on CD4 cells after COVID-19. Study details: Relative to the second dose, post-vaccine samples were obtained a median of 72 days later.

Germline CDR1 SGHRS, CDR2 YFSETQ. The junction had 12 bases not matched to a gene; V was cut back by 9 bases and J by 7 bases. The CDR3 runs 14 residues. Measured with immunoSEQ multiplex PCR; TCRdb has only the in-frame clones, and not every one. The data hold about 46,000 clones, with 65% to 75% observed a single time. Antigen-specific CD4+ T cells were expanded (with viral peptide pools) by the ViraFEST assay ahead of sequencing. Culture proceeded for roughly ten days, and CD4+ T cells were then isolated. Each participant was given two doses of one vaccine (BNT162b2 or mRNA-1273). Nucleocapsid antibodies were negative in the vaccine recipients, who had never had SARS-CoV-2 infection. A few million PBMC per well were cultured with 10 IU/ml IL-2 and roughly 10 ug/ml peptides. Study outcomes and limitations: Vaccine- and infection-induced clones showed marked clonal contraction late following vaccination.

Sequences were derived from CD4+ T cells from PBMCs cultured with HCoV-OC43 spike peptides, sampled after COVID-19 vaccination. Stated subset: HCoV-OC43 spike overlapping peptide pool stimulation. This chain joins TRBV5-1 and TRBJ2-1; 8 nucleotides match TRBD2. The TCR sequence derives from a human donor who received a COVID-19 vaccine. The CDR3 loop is CATSPRASGNEQFF. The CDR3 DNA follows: TGCGCCACCTCGCCTCGGGCTAGCGGGAATGAGCAGTTCTTC.